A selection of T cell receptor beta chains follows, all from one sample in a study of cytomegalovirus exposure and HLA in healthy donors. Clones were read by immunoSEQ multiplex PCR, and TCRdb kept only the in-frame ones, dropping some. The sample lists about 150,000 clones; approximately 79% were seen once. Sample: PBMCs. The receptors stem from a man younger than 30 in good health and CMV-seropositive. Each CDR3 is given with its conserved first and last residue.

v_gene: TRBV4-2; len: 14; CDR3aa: CASSQNPSSYEQYF
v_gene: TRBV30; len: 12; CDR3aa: CASHGQLYEQYF
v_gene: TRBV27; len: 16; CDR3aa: CASSFASGGAGTEAFF
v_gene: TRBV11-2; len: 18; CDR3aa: CASSLDIPRKRPKTEAFF
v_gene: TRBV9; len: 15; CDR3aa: CASKIGQGWGGELFF
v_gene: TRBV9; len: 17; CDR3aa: CASSVGGLAGDQETQYF
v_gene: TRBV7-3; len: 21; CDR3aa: CASSLSGLAGGYARNTGELFF
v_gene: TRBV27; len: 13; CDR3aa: CASRTGRNQPQHF
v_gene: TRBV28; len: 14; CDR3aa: CASSRQGVVYGYTF
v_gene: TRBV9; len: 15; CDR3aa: CASSVGLRGNTEAFF
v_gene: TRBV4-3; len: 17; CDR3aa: CASSQLGTHANTGELFF
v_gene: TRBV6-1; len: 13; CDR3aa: CASRLEAGLGAFF
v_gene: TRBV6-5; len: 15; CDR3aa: CASSYPGQSYNEQFF
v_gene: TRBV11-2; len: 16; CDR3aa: CASSLRGNSYNSPLHF
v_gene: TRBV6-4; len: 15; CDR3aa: CASSEGTGGNNEQFF
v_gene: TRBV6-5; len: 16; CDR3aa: CASSSGGAIDQETQYF
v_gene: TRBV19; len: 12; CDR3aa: CASSIQGDTQYF
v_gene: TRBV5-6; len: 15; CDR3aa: CASSSPRDRDYEQYF
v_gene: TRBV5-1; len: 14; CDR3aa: CASSSGQGGNTIYF
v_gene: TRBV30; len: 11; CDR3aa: CAWSPGVRYTF
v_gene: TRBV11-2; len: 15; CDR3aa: CASSPLGGASEKLFF
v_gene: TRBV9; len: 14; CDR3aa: CASSGGGTGNEQFF
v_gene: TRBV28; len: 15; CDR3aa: CASRMGASSTDTQYF
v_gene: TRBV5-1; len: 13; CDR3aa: CASSLGEGTEAFF